Detailed here is one T cell receptor beta chain. A junction boundary mismatches the germline segment, possibly from a read error. CDR3 length: 16 residues. Germline CDR1 is DFQATT and CDR2 is SNEGSKA (reference sequence). These data come from a study of response to subunit inactivated influenza vaccine. One entry per CDR3 protein results from TCRdb running MiXCR on the RT-PCR reads. In the table there are hundreds of thousands of distinct CDR3 sequences, under 9% of which are singletons. The clonotype comes from a man aged 45-69 years who received an inactivated influenza vaccine. The sample in question was PBMCs from blood, obtained about 24 months after vaccination. V and J are TRBV20-1 and TRBJ2-1, with a possible D match to TRBD2 (6 bases). CDR3 sequence (DNA): TGCTGTGCTAGAGATCGACGGCGGGGTGAAGACAATGAGCAGTTCTTC. Its translation: CCARDRRRGEDNEQFF.